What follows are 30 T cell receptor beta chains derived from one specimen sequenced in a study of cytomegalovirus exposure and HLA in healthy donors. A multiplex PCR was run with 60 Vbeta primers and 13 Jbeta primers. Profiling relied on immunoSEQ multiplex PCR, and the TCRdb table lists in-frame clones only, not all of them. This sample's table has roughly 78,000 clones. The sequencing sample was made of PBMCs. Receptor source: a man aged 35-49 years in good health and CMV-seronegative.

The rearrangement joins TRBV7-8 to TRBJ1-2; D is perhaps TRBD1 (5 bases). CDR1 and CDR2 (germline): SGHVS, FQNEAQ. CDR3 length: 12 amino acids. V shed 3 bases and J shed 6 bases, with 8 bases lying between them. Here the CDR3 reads CASSLTEHGYTF. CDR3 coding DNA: TGTGCCAGCAGCTTGACAGAGCATGGCTACACCTTC.

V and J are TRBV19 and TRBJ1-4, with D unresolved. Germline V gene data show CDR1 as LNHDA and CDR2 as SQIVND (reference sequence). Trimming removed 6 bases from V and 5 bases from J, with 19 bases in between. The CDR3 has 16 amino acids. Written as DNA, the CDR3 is TGTGCCAGTAGCCACCCCCGACAAACACGGAATGAAAAACTGTTTTTT. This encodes CASSHPRQTRNEKLFF.

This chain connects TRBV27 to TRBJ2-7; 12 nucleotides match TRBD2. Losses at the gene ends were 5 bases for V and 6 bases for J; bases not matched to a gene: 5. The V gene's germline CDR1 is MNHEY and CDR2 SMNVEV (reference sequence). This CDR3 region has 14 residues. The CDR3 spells CASSTSGGSLEQYF. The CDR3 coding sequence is TGTGCCAGCAGTACTAGCGGGGGGTCCCTCGAGCAGTACTTC.

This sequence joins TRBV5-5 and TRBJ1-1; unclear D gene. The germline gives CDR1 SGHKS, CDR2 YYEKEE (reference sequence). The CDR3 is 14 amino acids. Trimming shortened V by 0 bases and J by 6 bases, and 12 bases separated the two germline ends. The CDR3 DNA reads TGTGCCAGCAGCTTGGGGCAGGCGAAGCCTGAAGCTTTCTTT. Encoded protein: CASSLGQAKPEAFF.

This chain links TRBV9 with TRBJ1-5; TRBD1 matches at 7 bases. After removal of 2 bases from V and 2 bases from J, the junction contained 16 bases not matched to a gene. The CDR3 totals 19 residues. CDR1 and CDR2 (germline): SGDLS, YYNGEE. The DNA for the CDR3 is TGTGCCAGCAGCGTGGGCCCCTCCGACAGGGTGGATGGCAATCAGCCCCAGCATTTT. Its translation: CASSVGPSDRVDGNQPQHF.

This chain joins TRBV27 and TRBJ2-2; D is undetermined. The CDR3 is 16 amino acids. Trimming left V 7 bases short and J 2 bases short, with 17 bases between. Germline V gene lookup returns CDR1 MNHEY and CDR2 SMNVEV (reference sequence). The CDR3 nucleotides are TGTGCCAGCAAGAGCATGGTTTACGGTAACACCGGGGAGCTGTTTTTT. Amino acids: CASKSMVYGNTGELFF.

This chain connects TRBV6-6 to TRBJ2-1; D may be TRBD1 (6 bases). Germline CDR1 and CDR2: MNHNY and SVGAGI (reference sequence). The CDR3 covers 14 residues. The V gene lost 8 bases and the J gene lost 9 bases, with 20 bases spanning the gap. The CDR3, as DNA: TGTGCCAGCCGTCCCGGGACAAGGGTTATTGAGCAGTTCTTC. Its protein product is CASRPGTRVIEQFF.

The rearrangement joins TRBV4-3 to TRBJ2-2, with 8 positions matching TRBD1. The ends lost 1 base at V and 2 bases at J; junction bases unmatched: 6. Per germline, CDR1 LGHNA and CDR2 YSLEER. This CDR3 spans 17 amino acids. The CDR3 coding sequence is TGCGCCAGCAGCCAAGCTCCGGACAGGGTTAACACCGGGGAGCTGTTTTTT. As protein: CASSQAPDRVNTGELFF.

The CDR3 DNA reads as TGCGCCAGCAGCTTGACAGGGTACAGTACGCAGTATTTT. Its protein product is CASSLTGYSTQYF. This chain links TRBV5-1 with TRBJ2-3, with D tentatively TRBD1 (6 bases). Germline V gene data show CDR1 as SGHRS and CDR2 as YFSETQ. The CDR3 covers 13 residues. The germline V and J ends were trimmed by 1 base and 8 bases, with 11 bases remaining between them.

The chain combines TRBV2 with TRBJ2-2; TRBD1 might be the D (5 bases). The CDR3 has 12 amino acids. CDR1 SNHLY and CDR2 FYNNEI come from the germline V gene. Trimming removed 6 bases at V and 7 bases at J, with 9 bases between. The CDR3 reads CASRDQGGELFF. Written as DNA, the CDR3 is TGTGCCAGCAGGGACCAGGGCGGGGAGCTGTTTTTT.

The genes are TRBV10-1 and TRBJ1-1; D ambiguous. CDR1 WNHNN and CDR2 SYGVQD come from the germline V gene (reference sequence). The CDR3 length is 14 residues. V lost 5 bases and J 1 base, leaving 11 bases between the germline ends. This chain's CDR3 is CASSPAGPNTEAFF. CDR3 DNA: TGCGCCAGCAGTCCGGCGGGCCCGAACACTGAAGCTTTCTTT.

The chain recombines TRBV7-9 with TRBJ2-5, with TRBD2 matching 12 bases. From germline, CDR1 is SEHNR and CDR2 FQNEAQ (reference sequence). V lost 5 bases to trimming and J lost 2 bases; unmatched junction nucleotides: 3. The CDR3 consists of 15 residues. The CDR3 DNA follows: TGTGCCAGCAGCCCACTAGCGGGGGGACAAGAGACCCAGTACTTC. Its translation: CASSPLAGGQETQYF.

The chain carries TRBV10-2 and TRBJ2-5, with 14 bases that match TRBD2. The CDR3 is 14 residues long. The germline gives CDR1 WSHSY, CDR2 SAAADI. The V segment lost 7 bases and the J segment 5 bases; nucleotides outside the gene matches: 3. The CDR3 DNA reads TGCGCCAGCACCGGGACTAGCGGGAGTGAGACCCAGTACTTC. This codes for CASTGTSGSETQYF.

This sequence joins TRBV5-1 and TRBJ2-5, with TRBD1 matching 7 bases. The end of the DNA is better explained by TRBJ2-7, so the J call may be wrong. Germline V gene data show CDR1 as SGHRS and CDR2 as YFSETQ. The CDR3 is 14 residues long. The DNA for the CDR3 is TGCGCCAGCAGCTCGAAGACAGGGAAATACGAGCAGTACTTC. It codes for CASSSKTGKYEQYF.

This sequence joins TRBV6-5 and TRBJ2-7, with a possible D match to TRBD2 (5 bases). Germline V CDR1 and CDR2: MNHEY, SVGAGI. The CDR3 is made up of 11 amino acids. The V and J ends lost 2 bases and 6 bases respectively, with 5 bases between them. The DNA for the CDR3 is TGTGCCAGCAGTTACAGCGGCGAGCAGTACTTC. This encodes CASSYSGEQYF.

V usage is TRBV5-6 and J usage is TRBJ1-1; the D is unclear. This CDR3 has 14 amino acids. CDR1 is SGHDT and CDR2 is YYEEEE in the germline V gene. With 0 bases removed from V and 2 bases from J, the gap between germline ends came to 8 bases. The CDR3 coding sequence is TGTGCCAGCAGCTTGGATCCGGGAAACACTGAAGCTTTCTTT. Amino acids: CASSLDPGNTEAFF.

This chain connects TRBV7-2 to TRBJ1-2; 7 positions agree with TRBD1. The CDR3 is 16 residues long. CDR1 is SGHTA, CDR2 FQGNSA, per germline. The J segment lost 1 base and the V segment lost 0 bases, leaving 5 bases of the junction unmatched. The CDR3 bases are TGTGCCAGCAGCTTAGCGCGTACAGGGGTTAACTATGGCTACACCTTC. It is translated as CASSLARTGVNYGYTF. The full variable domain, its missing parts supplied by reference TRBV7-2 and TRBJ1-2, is GAGVSQSPSNKVTEKGKDVELRCDPISGHTALYWYRQSLGQGLEFLIYFQGNSAPDKSGLPSDRFSAERTGGSVSTLTIQRTQQEDSAVYLCASSLARTGVNYGYTFGSGTRLTVV.

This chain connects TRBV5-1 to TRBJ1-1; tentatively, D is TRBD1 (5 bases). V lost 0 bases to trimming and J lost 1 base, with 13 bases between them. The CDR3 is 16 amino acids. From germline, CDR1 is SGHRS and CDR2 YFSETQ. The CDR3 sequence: CASSLEAGRKNTEAFF. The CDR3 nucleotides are TGCGCCAGCAGCTTGGAGGCAGGGAGGAAGAACACTGAAGCTTTCTTT.

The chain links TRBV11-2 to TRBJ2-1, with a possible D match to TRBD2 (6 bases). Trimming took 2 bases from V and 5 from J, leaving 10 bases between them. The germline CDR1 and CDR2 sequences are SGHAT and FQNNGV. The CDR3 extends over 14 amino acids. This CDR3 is CASSLSGANNEQFF. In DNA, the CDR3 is TGTGCCAGCAGCTTATCGGGAGCCAACAATGAGCAGTTCTTC.

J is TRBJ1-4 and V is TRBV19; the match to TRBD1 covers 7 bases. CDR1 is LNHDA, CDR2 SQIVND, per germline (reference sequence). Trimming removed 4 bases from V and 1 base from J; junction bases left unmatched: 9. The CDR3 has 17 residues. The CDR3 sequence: CASSSRGQRVTNEKLFF. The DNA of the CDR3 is TGTGCCAGTAGTAGCCGGGGACAGAGGGTAACTAATGAAAAACTGTTTTTT.

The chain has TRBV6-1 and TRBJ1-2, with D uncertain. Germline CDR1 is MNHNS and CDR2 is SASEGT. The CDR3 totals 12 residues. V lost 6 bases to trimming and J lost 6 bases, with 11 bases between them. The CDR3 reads CASRLTRDGYTF. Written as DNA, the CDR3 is TGTGCCAGCAGACTCACCCGAGATGGCTACACCTTC.

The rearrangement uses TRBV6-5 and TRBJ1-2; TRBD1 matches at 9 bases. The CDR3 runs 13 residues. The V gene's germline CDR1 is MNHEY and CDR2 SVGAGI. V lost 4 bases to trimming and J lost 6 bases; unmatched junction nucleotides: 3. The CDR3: CASSWTGEDGYTF. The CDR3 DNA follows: TGTGCCAGCAGTTGGACAGGGGAGGATGGCTACACCTTC.

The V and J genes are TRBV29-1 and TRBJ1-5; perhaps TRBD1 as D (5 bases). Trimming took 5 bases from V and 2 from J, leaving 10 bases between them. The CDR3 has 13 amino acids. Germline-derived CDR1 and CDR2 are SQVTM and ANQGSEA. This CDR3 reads CSVQGAGNQPQHF. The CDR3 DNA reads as TGCAGCGTTCAAGGGGCCGGCAATCAGCCCCAGCATTTT.

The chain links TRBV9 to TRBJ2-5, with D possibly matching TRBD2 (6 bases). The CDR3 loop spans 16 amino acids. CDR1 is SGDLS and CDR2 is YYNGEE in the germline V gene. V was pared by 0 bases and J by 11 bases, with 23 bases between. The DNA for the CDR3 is TGTGCCAGCAGCGTAGGAACTGGTGGGCTCTGGGGGGAGCAGTACTTC. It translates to CASSVGTGGLWGEQYF.

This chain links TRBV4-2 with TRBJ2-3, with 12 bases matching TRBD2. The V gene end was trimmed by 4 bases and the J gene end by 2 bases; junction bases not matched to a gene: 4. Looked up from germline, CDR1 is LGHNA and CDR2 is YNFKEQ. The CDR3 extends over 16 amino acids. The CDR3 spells CASSPRTSGDTDTQYF. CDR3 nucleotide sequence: TGTGCCAGCAGCCCCCGGACTAGCGGGGACACAGATACGCAGTATTTT.

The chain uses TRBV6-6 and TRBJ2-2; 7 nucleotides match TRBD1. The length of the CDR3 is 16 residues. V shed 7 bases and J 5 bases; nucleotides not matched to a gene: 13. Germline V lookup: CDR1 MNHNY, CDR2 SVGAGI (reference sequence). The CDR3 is CASKKPSQQGTGELFF. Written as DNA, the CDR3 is TGTGCCAGCAAGAAGCCATCCCAACAGGGGACCGGGGAGCTGTTTTTT.

The CDR3 region is CASSSDRLQETQYF. The CDR3 DNA reads TGTGCCAGCAGCTCAGACAGGTTACAAGAGACCCAGTACTTC. The V gene is TRBV7-2, the J gene TRBJ2-5, with D possibly TRBD1 on 6 matching bases. Per the germline V gene, CDR1 is SGHTA and CDR2 is FQGNSA. The CDR3 is 14 residues long. With 4 bases removed from V and 2 bases from J, the gap between germline ends came to 11 bases.

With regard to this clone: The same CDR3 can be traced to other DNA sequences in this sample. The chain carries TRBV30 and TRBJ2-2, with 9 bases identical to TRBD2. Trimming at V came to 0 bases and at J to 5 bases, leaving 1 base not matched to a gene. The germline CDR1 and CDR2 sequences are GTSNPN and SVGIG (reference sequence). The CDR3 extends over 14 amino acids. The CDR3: CAWSVAGGTGELFF. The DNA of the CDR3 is TGTGCCTGGAGTGTAGCGGGGGGTACCGGGGAGCTGTTTTTT.

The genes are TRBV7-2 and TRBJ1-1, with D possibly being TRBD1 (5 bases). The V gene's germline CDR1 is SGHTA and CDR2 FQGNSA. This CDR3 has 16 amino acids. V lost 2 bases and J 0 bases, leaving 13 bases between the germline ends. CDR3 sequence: CASSLRPGVMNTEAFF. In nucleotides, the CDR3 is TGTGCCAGCAGCTTACGTCCGGGGGTAATGAACACTGAAGCTTTCTTT.

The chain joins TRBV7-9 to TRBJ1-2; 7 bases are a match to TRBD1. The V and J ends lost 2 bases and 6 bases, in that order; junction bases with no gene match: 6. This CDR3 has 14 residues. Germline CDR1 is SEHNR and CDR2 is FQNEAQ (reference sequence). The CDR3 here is CASSLLGGGNGYTF. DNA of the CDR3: TGTGCCAGCAGCTTATTAGGGGGCGGAAATGGCTACACCTTC.